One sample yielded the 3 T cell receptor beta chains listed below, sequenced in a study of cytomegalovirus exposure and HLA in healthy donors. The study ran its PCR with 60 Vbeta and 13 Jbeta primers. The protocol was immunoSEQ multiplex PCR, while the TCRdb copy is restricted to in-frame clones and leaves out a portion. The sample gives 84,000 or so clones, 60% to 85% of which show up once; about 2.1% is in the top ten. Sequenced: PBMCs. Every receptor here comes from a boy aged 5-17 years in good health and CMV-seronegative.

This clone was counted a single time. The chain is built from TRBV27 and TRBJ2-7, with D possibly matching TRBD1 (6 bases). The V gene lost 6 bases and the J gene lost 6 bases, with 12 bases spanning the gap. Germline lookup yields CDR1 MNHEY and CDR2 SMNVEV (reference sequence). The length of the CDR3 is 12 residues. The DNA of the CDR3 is TGTGCCAGCAGACGAGGGGGTGGCGAGCAGTACTTC. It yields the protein CASRRGGGEQYF.

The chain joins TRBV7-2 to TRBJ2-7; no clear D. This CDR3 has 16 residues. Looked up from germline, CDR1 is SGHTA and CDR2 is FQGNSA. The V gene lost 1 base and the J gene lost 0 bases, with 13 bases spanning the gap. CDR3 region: CASSLEWQALSYEQYF. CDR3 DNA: TGTGCCAGCAGCTTAGAATGGCAGGCGCTCTCCTACGAGCAGTACTTC.

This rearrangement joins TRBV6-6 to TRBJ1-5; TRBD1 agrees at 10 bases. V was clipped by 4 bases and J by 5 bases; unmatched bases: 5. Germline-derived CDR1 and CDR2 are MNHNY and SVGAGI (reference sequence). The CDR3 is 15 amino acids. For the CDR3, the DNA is TGTGCCAGCAGTTCCGGACAGGGGGGATATCAGCCCCAGCATTTT. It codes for CASSSGQGGYQPQHF.